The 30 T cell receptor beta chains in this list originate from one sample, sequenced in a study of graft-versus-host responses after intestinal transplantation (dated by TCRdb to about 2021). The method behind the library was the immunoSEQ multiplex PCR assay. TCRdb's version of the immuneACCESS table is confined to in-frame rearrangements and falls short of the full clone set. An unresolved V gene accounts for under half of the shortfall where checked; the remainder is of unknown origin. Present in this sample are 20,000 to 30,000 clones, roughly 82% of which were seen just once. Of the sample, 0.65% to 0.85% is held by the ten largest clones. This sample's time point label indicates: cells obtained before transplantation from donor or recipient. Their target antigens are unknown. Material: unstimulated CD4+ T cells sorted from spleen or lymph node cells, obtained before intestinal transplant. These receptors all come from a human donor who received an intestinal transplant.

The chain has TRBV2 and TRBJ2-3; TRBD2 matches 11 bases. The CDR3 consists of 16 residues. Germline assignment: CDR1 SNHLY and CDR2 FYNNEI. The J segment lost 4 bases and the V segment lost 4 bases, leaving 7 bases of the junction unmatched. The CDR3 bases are TGTGCCAGCAGTGGTCTTAGCGGGAGGGCCGCAGATACGCAGTATTTT. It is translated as CASSGLSGRAADTQYF. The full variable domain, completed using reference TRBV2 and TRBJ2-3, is EPEVTQTPSHQVTQMGQEVILRCVPISNHLYFYWYRQILGQKVEFLVSFYNNEISEKSEIFDDQFSVERPDGSNFTLKIRSTKLEDSAMYFCASSGLSGRAADTQYFGPGTRLTVL.

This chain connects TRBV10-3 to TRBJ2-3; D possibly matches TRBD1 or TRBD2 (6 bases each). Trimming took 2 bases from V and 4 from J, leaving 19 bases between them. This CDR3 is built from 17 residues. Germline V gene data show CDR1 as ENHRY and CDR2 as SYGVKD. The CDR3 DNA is TGTGCCATCAGTGAGGGAGGGTGGGGCCAGGGGTCAGATACGCAGTATTTT. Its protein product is CAISEGGWGQGSDTQYF.

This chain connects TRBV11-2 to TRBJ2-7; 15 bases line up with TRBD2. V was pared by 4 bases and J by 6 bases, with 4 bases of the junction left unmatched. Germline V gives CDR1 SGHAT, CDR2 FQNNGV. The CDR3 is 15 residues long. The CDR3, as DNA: TGTGCCAGCAGCTGGACTAGCGGGAGGGCCTCCGAGCAGTACTTC. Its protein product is CASSWTSGRASEQYF.

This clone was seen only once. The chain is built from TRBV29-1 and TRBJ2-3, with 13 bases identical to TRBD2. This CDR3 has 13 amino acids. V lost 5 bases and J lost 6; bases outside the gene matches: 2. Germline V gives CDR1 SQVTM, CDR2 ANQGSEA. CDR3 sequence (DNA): TGCAGCGTTCCGACTAGCGGGAGGGATACGCAGTATTTT. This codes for CSVPTSGRDTQYF.

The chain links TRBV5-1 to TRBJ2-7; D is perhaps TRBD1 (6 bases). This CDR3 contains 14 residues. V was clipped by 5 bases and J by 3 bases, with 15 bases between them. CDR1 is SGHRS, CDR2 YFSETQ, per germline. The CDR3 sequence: CASRASRGDYEQYF. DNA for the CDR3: TGCGCCAGCAGAGCCTCCAGGGGCGACTACGAGCAGTACTTC. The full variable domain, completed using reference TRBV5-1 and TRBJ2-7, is KAGVTQTPRYLIKTRGQQVTLSCSPISGHRSVSWYQQTPGQGLQFLFEYFSETQRNKGNFPGRFSGRQFSNSRSEMNVSTLELGDSALYLCASRASRGDYEQYFGPGTRLTVT.

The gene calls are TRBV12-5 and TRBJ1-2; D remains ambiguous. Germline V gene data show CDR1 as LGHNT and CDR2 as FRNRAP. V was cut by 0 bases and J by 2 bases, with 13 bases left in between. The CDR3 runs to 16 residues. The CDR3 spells CASGLVLGVRNYGYTF. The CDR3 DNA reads TGTGCTAGTGGTTTGGTACTCGGGGTGAGGAACTATGGCTACACCTTC.

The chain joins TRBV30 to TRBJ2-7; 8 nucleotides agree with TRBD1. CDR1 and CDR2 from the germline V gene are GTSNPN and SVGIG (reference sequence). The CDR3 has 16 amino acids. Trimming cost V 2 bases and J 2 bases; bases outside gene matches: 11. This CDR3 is CAWSSRTGRMAYEQYF. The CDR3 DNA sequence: TGTGCCTGGAGTTCCCGGACAGGGAGAATGGCCTACGAGCAGTACTTC.

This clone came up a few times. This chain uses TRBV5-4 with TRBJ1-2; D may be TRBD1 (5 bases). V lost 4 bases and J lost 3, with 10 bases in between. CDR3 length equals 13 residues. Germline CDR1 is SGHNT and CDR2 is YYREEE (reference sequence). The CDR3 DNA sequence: TGTGCCAGCAGCAATGCAGGGTACTATGGCTACACCTTC. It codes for CASSNAGYYGYTF.

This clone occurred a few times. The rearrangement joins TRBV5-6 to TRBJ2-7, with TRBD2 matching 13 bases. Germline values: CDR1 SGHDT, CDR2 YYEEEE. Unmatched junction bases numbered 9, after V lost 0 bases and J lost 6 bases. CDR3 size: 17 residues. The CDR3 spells CASSLGGGLAGSIEQYF. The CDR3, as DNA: TGTGCCAGCAGCTTGGGCGGGGGACTAGCGGGGTCTATCGAGCAGTACTTC.

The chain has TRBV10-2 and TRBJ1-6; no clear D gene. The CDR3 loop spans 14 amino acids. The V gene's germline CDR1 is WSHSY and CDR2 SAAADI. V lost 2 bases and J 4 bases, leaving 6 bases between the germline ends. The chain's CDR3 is CASSESQYNSPLHF. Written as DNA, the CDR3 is TGCGCCAGCAGTGAGAGCCAGTATAATTCACCCCTCCACTTT.

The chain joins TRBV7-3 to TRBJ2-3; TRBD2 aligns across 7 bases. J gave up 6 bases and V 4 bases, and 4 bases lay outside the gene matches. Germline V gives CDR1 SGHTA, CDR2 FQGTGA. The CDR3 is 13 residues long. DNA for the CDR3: TGTGCCAGCAGCTCTCGGACTAGGGATACGCAGTATTTT. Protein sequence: CASSSRTRDTQYF.

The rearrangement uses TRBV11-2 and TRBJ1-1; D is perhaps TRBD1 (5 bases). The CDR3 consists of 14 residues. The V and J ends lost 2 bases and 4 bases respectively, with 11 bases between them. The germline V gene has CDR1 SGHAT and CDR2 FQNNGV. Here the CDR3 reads CASSLKNRGTEAFF. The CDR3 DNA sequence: TGTGCCAGCAGCTTAAAGAATAGGGGCACTGAAGCTTTCTTT.

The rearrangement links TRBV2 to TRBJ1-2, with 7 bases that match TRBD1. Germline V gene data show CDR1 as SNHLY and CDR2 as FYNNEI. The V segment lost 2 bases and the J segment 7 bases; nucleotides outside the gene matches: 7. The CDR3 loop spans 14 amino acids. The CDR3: CASSESGTVTGYTF. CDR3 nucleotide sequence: TGTGCCAGCAGTGAATCCGGGACAGTGACTGGCTACACCTTC.

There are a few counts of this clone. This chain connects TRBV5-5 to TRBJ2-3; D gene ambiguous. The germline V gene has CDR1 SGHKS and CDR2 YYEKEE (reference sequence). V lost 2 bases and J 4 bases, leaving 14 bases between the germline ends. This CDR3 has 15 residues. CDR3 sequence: CASSFGGLGSDTQYF. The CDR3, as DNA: TGTGCCAGCAGCTTTGGTGGCCTAGGGTCAGATACGCAGTATTTT.

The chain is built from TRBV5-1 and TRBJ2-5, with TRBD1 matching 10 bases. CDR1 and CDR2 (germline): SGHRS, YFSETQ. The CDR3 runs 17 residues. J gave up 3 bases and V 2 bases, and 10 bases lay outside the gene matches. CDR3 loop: CASSFTRGQGTEETQYF. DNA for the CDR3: TGCGCCAGCAGCTTTACCCGGGGACAGGGGACGGAAGAGACCCAGTACTTC.

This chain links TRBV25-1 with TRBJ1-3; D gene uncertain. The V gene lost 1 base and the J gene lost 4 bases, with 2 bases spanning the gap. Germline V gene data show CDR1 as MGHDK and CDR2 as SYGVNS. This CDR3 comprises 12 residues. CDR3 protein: CASSEWGNTIYF. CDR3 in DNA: TGTGCCAGCAGTGAATGGGGAAACACCATATATTTT.

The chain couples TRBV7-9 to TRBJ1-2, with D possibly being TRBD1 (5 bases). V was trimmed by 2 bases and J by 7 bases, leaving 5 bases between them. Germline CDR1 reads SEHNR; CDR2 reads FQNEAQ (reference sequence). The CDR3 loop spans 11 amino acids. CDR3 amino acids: CASSLQGGYTF. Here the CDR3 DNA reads TGTGCCAGCAGCTTACAGGGTGGCTACACCTTC.

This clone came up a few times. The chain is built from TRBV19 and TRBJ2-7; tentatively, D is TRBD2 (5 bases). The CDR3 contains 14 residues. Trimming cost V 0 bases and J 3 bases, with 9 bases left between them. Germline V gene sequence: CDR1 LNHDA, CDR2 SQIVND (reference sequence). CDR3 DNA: TGTGCCAGTAGTATAGATCGGGGATACTACGAGCAGTACTTC. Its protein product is CASSIDRGYYEQYF.

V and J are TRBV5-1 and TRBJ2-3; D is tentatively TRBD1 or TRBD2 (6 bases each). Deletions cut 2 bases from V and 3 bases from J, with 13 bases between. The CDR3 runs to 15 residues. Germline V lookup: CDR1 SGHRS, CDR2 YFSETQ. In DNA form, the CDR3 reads TGCGCCAGCAGCTTAGGGGGGCCGGGTACAGATACGCAGTATTTT. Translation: CASSLGGPGTDTQYF.

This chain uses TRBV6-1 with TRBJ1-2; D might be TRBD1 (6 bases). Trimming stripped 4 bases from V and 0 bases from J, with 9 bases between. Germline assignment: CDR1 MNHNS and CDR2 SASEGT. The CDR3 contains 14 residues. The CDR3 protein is CASSGQGPNYGYTF. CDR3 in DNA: TGTGCCAGCAGTGGTCAGGGGCCTAACTATGGCTACACCTTC.

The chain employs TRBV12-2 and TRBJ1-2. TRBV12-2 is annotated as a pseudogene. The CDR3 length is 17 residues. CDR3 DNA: TGTGCAAGTCGCTTAGCTATGTTGGGGGGGCTTACCTATGGCTACACCTTC. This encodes CASRLAMLGGLTYGYTF.

In DNA, the CDR3 is TGTGCCAGCAGCTTGGATCCGGGGGGCGGTGAAGCTTTCTTT. It yields the protein CASSLDPGGGEAFF. The chain combines TRBV5-4 with TRBJ1-1, with D maybe TRBD1 (6 bases). The germline V gene has CDR1 SGHNT and CDR2 YYREEE (reference sequence). This CDR3 is 14 amino acids long. V lost 0 bases and J 7 bases, leaving 13 bases between the germline ends. The variable domain in full, with the rest retrieved from reference TRBV5-4 and TRBJ1-1, is ETGVTQSPTHLIKTRGQQVTLRCSSQSGHNTVSWYQQALGQGPQFIFQYYREEENGRGNFPPRFSGLQFPNYSSELNVNALELDDSALYLCASSLDPGGGEAFFGQGTRLTVV.

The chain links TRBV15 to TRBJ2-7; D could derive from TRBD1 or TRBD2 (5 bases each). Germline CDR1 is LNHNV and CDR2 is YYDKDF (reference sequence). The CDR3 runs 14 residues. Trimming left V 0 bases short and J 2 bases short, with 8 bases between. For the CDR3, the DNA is TGTGCCACCAGCAGAGATGGGGGAGCCTACGAGCAGTACTTC. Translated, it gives CATSRDGGAYEQYF.

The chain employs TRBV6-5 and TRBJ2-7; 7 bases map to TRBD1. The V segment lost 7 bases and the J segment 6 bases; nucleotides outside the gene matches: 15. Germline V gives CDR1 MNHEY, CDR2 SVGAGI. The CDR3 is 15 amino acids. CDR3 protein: CASTRGTISGGEQYF. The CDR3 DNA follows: TGTGCCAGCACTCGAGGGACGATCTCAGGGGGCGAGCAGTACTTC.

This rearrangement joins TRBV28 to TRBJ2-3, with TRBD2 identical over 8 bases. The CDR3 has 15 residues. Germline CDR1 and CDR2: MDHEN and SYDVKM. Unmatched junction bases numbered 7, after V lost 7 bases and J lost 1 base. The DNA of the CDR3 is TGTGCCAGCAAGGGTTCAGCGGGGGGCACAGATACGCAGTATTTT. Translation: CASKGSAGGTDTQYF.

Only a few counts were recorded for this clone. The CDR3 here is CASSLWDRGYSNQPQHF. CDR3 nucleotide sequence: TGTGCCAGCAGTTTATGGGACAGGGGATATAGCAATCAGCCCCAGCATTTT. The V call is TRBV28, the J call TRBJ1-5, with 9 positions matching TRBD1. The CDR3 is 17 amino acids. Germline V gene data show CDR1 as MDHEN and CDR2 as SYDVKM. V lost 0 bases, J lost 0 bases, and 3 bases stayed unmatched.

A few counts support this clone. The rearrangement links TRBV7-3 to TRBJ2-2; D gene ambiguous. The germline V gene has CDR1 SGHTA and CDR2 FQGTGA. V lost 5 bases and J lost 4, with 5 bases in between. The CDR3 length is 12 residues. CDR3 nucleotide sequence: TGTGCCAGCAGCACATCCACCGGGGAGCTGTTTTTT. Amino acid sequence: CASSTSTGELFF.

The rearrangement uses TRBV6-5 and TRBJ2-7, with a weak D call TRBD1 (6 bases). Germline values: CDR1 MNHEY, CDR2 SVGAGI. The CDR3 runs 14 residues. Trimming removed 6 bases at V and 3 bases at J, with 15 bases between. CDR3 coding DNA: TGTGCCAGCAGCCCAACAGGGATTTACTACGAGCAGTACTTC. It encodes CASSPTGIYYEQYF.

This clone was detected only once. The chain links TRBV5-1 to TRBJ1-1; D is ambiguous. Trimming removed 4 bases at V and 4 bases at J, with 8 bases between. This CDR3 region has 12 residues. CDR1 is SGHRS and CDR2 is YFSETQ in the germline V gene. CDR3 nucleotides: TGCGCCAGCAGCCCCATGGGCACTGAAGCTTTCTTT. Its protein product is CASSPMGTEAFF.

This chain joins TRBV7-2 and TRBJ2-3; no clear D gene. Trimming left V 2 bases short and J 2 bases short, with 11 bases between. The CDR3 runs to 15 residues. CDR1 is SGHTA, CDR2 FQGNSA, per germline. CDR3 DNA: TGTGCCAGCAGCTTAAGGTGGGCAATCACAGATACGCAGTATTTT. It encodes CASSLRWAITDTQYF.